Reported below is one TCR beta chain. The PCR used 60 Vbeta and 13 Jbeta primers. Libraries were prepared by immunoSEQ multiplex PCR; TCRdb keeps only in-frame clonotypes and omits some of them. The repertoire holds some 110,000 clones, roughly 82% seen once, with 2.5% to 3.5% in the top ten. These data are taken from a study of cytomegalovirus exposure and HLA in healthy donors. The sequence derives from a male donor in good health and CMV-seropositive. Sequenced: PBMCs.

CDR3 nucleotide sequence: TGTGCCAGCAGTGATATTGTCGGGCAGCCCCAGCATTTT. Residues: CASSDIVGQPQHF. This chain uses TRBV6-6 with TRBJ1-5; D uncertain. Germline V gene sequence: CDR1 MNHNY, CDR2 SVGAGI (reference sequence). The CDR3 sequence is 13 residues long. Trimming pared 5 bases from V and 7 bases from J, leaving 12 bases between.